These 30 T cell receptor beta chains were all obtained from the same sample, sequenced in a study of post-analysis software for immune sequencing data. Study-wide findings and caveats: In patients, TRBV5-6, TRBV5-1 and TRBV20-1 belonged to five or six TRBV segments found more frequently than in controls.

These receptors' targets are unknown. TCR beta libraries were prepared from cDNA with unique molecular identifiers. TCRdb re-derived calls from the PCR reads in MiXCR, one entry per CDR3 protein. The sample shows roughly 540,000 distinct CDR3 sequences, under 40% of them seen only once. Sequences were obtained from blood. These receptors came from a girl aged 2-17 years with multiple sclerosis.

This rearrangement joins TRBV12-5 to TRBJ2-1, with 8 bases aligning to TRBD2. V lost 9 bases to trimming and J lost 6 bases; unmatched junction nucleotides: 7. Per germline, CDR1 LGHNT and CDR2 FRNRAP. The CDR3 spans 13 residues. The CDR3 loop is CASGTRGGNEQFF. CDR3 sequence (DNA): TGTGCTAGCGGTACACGGGGGGGCAATGAGCAGTTCTTC.

The table lists this clonotype with a few counts. The chain couples TRBV18 to TRBJ2-1; 7 bases agree with TRBD1. The germline V gene encodes CDR1 KGHSH and CDR2 LQKENI. The CDR3 has 14 amino acids. V lost 8 bases, J lost 8 bases, and 12 bases stayed unmatched. The CDR3 nucleotides are TGTGCCAGCAGGACAGGAGACCTCCTGGATGAGCAGTTCTTC. Amino acid sequence: CASRTGDLLDEQFF.

The chain links TRBV6-4 to TRBJ1-2, with D unclear. Trimming stripped 4 bases from V and 8 bases from J, with 11 bases between. The length of the CDR3 is 12 residues. Germline CDR1 reads MRHNA; CDR2 reads SNTAGT. The CDR3 DNA is TGTGCCAGCAGTGCGGGCAATGGCGGCTACACCTTC. This translates into CASSAGNGGYTF.

This clonotype has a handful of counts. V gene TRBV6-2 or TRBV6-3 combines with J gene TRBJ2-7; D remains unclear. The V gene's germline CDR1 is MNHEY and CDR2 SVGEGT. CDR3 size: 15 residues. Trimming cost V 4 bases and J 0 bases, with 13 bases left between them. For the CDR3, the DNA is TGTGCCAGCAGTTGGATCGCCGTAAGCTCCTACGAGCAGTACTTC. As protein: CASSWIAVSSYEQYF.

The chain combines TRBV7-9 with TRBJ1-4, with D unclear. Germline assignment: CDR1 SEHNR and CDR2 FQNEAQ (reference sequence). V was cut by 5 bases and J by 5 bases, with 15 bases left in between. This CDR3 has 15 residues. CDR3 amino acids: CASSLTGMRNEKLFF. CDR3 coding DNA: TGTGCCAGCAGCCTAACGGGGATGCGAAATGAAAAACTGTTTTTT.

The chain employs TRBV6-6 and TRBJ1-1; D is uncertain. The length of the CDR3 is 16 residues. The V and J ends lost 2 bases and 4 bases respectively, with 17 bases between them. Germline V gives CDR1 MNHNY, CDR2 SVGAGI (reference sequence). The chain's CDR3 is CASSYLPTLASTEAFF. The CDR3 DNA reads as TGTGCCAGCAGTTACCTACCCACCTTAGCGAGCACTGAAGCTTTCTTT.

The genes are TRBV20-1 and TRBJ2-5, with D perhaps TRBD1 or TRBD2 (5 bases each). V lost 4 bases to trimming and J lost 3 bases, with 30 bases between them. Germline loops: CDR1 DFQATT, CDR2 SNEGSKA (reference sequence). CDR3 length equals 19 residues. The CDR3 region has the DNA TGCAGTGCTACGAAGCCTTCCTCAGTGGGGGATTTTCTGGAAGAGACCCAGTACTTC. Amino acid sequence: CSATKPSSVGDFLEETQYF.

The chain joins TRBV4-1 to TRBJ1-1; no clear D. The germline gives CDR1 MGHRA, CDR2 YSYEKL. The CDR3 covers 15 residues. Between the trimmed V and J ends, which lost 2 bases and 6 bases, there was a span of 16 bases. The CDR3 reads CASSQNHDGWAEAFF. DNA for the CDR3: TGCGCCAGCAGCCAAAATCACGACGGGTGGGCTGAAGCTTTCTTT.

This clonotype has just a few counts. The chain uses TRBV11-1 and TRBJ2-7; TRBD2 aligns across 8 bases. The DNA end lines up better with TRBJ2-5; the J call may be wrong. CDR1 and CDR2 from the germline V gene are SGHAT and FQDESV (reference sequence). CDR3 size: 18 residues. The CDR3 sequence: CASSFMAGGPTGHVTQYF. The CDR3 DNA reads TGTGCCAGCAGCTTTATGGCGGGGGGCCCCACGGGGCACGTGACCCAGTACTTC.

This clonotype appeared a few times. The genes are TRBV6-5 and TRBJ1-2; D is undetermined. Trimming shortened V by 0 bases and J by 6 bases, and 8 bases separated the two germline ends. Germline V gives CDR1 MNHEY, CDR2 SVGAGI. This CDR3 is built from 13 residues. This CDR3 reads CASSYSGGDGYTF. The CDR3 DNA sequence: TGTGCCAGCAGTTACTCCGGCGGTGATGGCTACACCTTC.

Of note for this clonotype: The junction differs from germline at one of its ends, possibly a read error. This chain connects TRBV27 to TRBJ2-7, with 7 bases identical to TRBD1. Germline V gene data show CDR1 as MNHEY and CDR2 as SMNVEV (reference sequence). This CDR3 comprises 14 residues. Here the CDR3 DNA reads TGTGTCAGCAGTGTTTGGGACAGTTCCTACGAGCAGTACTTC. This encodes CVSSVWDSSYEQYF.

This clonotype was picked up a small number of times. The chain carries TRBV7-9 and TRBJ2-5; D gene ambiguous. Germline CDR1 SEHNR, CDR2 FQNEAQ (reference sequence). The germline V and J ends were trimmed by 0 bases and 11 bases, with 10 bases remaining between them. The CDR3 spans 12 residues. CDR3 coding DNA: TGTGCCAGCAGCTTAGCGTTTGAGCCTCAGTACTTC. This translates into CASSLAFEPQYF.

The chain employs TRBV24-1 and TRBJ2-1, with D unresolved. Trimming took 4 bases from V and 6 from J, leaving 12 bases between them. Germline-derived CDR1 and CDR2 are KGHDR and SFDVKD. CDR3 length: 14 residues. CDR3 residues: CATSERNPLNEQFF. The CDR3 DNA sequence: TGTGCCACCAGTGAAAGGAATCCCCTCAATGAGCAGTTCTTC.

The chain joins TRBV12-3 or TRBV12-4 to TRBJ1-6, with a weak D call TRBD1 (5 bases). Trimming cost V 2 bases and J 10 bases, with 15 bases left between them. This CDR3 is 15 amino acids long. The DNA for the CDR3 is TGTGCCAGCAGTTTATCCCGGACACCCAGATCACCCCTCCACTTT. Protein product: CASSLSRTPRSPLHF.

This clonotype has a count of ten or more. The chain joins TRBV3-1 to TRBJ1-2; no firm D call. The CDR3 covers 16 residues. Germline V gene data show CDR1 as LGHDT and CDR2 as YNNKEL (reference sequence). Trimming left V 0 bases short and J 4 bases short, with 15 bases between. The CDR3 DNA follows: TGTGCCAGCAGCCAAGATCTCGCAGGTCCCGCCTATGGCTACACCTTC. It specifies CASSQDLAGPAYGYTF.

As to this clonotype: This clone may be a read error of a much larger clone one base away. The V call is TRBV20-1, the J call TRBJ1-2; D possibly corresponds to TRBD1 (5 bases). The CDR3 loop spans 13 amino acids. Trimming shortened V by 2 bases and J by 4 bases, and 11 bases separated the two germline ends. Germline lookup yields CDR1 DFQATT and CDR2 SNEGSKA (reference sequence). CDR3 sequence reads: CSARTGRTYGYTF. The CDR3 region has the DNA TGCAGTGCTAGAACGGGACGGACCTATGGCTACACCTTC.

Only a few counts were recorded for this clonotype. V usage is TRBV5-1 and J usage is TRBJ2-4; no definite D call. Trimming pared 0 bases from V and 3 bases from J, leaving 7 bases between. Germline V gives CDR1 SGHRS, CDR2 YFSETQ. This CDR3 region has 14 residues. The CDR3 is CASSLGLDKNIQYF. The CDR3 DNA reads as TGCGCCAGCAGCTTGGGGCTGGACAAAAACATTCAGTACTTC.

This chain links TRBV5-5 with TRBJ2-7; TRBD1 matches 8 bases. There are 16 residues in the CDR3. The germline CDR1 and CDR2 sequences are SGHKS and YYEKEE (reference sequence). V shed 5 bases and J 3 bases; nucleotides not matched to a gene: 13. CDR3 DNA sequence: TGTGCCAGCAGGAACGCAGTCCGGGACAGGAACTACGAGCAGTACTTC. Translated: CASRNAVRDRNYEQYF. The full variable domain, in which reference TRBV5-5 and TRBJ2-7 provide the parts outside the CDR3, is DAGVTQSPTHLIKTRGQQVTLRCSPISGHKSVSWYQQVLGQGPQFIFQYYEKEERGRGNFPDRFSARQFPNYSSELNVNALLLGDSALYLCASRNAVRDRNYEQYFGPGTRLTVT.

The CDR3 reads CASSQIQGSDYGYTF. The CDR3 DNA sequence: TGCGCCAGCAGCCAAATACAGGGCTCAGATTATGGCTACACCTTC. The chain has TRBV4-1 and TRBJ1-2; TRBD1 is a possible D gene (6 bases). The CDR3 contains 15 residues. V dropped 2 bases and J dropped 5 bases, with 15 bases sitting between them. CDR1 is MGHRA, CDR2 YSYEKL, per germline.

Only a few counts were recorded for this clonotype. V is TRBV27 and J is TRBJ1-4, with TRBD1 identical over 7 bases. V shed 2 bases, J shed 7 bases, and the junction held 4 bases outside the gene matches. The CDR3 spans 14 residues. Germline-derived CDR1 and CDR2 are MNHEY and SMNVEV (reference sequence). In DNA, the CDR3 is TGTGCCAGCAGTTTACAGGGGGAGAGTGAAAAACTGTTTTTT. The encoded protein is CASSLQGESEKLFF.

This clonotype occurred a few times. The rearrangement links TRBV20-1 to TRBJ2-5; 8 bases agree with TRBD2. The CDR3 covers 14 residues. CDR1 and CDR2 (germline): DFQATT, SNEGSKA (reference sequence). V was clipped by 1 base and J by 4 bases; unmatched bases: 5. The CDR3 nucleotides read TGCAGTGCTAGAGGCGGGACTAGAGGAGAGACCCAGTACTTC. This sequence encodes CSARGGTRGETQYF.

Ten or more counts support this clonotype. This chain joins TRBV20-1 and TRBJ2-1; 7 positions match TRBD2. The CDR3 has 14 amino acids. Germline trimming cut 2 bases from V and 0 bases from J; bases unmatched to any gene: 1. Germline V gene lookup returns CDR1 DFQATT and CDR2 SNEGSKA (reference sequence). This CDR3 reads CSARSGASYNEQFF. CDR3 in DNA: TGCAGTGCTAGAAGCGGGGCCTCCTACAATGAGCAGTTCTTC.

This clonotype was seen many times. The chain couples TRBV2 to TRBJ2-3; D remains unclear. CDR3 size: 15 residues. The germline V gene encodes CDR1 SNHLY and CDR2 FYNNEI. Trimming took 2 bases from V and 0 from J, leaving 9 bases between them. CDR3 amino acids: CASSERHPSTDTQYF. CDR3 coding DNA: TGTGCCAGCAGTGAAAGGCACCCTAGCACAGATACGCAGTATTTT.

The V call is TRBV2, the J call TRBJ1-1; D is uncertain. Looked up from germline, CDR1 is SNHLY and CDR2 is FYNNEI. The germline V and J ends were trimmed by 7 bases and 3 bases, with 12 bases remaining between them. The CDR3 contains 13 residues. The CDR3 DNA sequence: TGTGCCAGCACCGATGACACATACACTGAAGCTTTCTTT. Translated: CASTDDTYTEAFF.

This clonotype was counted between two and nine times. The rearrangement links TRBV20-1 to TRBJ2-3; perhaps D is TRBD1 or TRBD2 (5 bases each). V lost 3 bases to trimming and J lost 9 bases, with 13 bases between them. Germline values: CDR1 DFQATT, CDR2 SNEGSKA (reference sequence). The CDR3 spans 12 residues. The CDR3 loop reads CSARWGIQTQYF. CDR3 DNA sequence: TGCAGTGCTAGGTGGGGGATCCAAACGCAGTATTTT.

In its sample, this clonotype was seen many times. J is TRBJ2-1 and V is TRBV10-3; possible D gene TRBD2, 6 bases. V was cut by 8 bases and J by 1 base, with 12 bases left in between. CDR1 is ENHRY and CDR2 is SYGVKD in the germline V gene. The CDR3 totals 14 residues. The CDR3 nucleotides are TGTGCCATCCGAGAGGGGAGGTCCTACAATGAGCAGTTCTTC. It codes for CAIREGRSYNEQFF.

The rearrangement joins TRBV12-3 or TRBV12-4 to TRBJ1-5; the D is unclear. V was clipped by 5 bases and J by 5 bases, with 7 bases between them. CDR3 length: 12 residues. The CDR3 DNA is TGTGCCAGCAGTCCGTACTATCAGCCCCAGCATTTT. Translated, it gives CASSPYYQPQHF.

A few counts support this clonotype. The chain has TRBV5-1 and TRBJ2-3; 8 bases are a match to TRBD2. Germline V gene sequence: CDR1 SGHRS, CDR2 YFSETQ. V trimming: 4 bases; J trimming: 3 bases; junction bases outside the gene matches: 13. The CDR3 is 17 residues long. CDR3 in amino acids: CASSPPTTGGFTDTQYF. The CDR3, as DNA: TGCGCCAGCAGCCCACCAACCACGGGGGGGTTTACAGATACGCAGTATTTT.

About this clonotype itself: The CDR3 end shows no conserved phenylalanine or tryptophan, and so a read error is likely. CDR3 nucleotides: TGCAGTGCTGCAGGGGAATATAGCAATCAGCCCCAGCATTGT. Encoded protein: CSAAGEYSNQPQHC. The rearrangement uses TRBV20-1 and TRBJ1-5, with D tentatively TRBD1 (6 bases). CDR3 size: 14 residues. Germline V gene sequence: CDR1 DFQATT, CDR2 SNEGSKA (reference sequence). V was pared by 5 bases and J by 0 bases, with 11 bases between.

This clonotype was found a few times. V is TRBV18 and J is TRBJ2-5; D is perhaps TRBD1 or TRBD2 (6 bases each). V lost 3 bases and J 3 bases, leaving 14 bases between the germline ends. There are 15 residues in the CDR3. Germline V gives CDR1 KGHSH, CDR2 LQKENI. The CDR3 coding sequence is TGTGCCAGCTCACCGCCGAGGGGGGCGGAAGAGACCCAGTACTTC. Protein product: CASSPPRGAEETQYF.